This is a list of T cell receptor beta chains from one sample in a study of blood T cell repertoires in COVID-19. Produced via immunoSEQ multiplex PCR; TCRdb's table is partial and in-frame only. This sample carries a few hundred thousand clones, about 86% of them seen once, and the ten largest clones take approximately 4.4%. The specimen sequenced was PBMCs or T cells enriched from blood (not recorded which). These TCRs come from a woman in her forties with acute COVID-19. The CDR3 runs from the conserved cysteine through the conserved F or W. The D gene is left open where the match is weak.

d_call: -; j_call: TRBJ1-2; v_call: TRBV7-2; cdr3_aa: CASSFDSSDGYTF
d_call: -; j_call: TRBJ2-5; v_call: TRBV5-1; cdr3_aa: CASSFETVWETQYF
d_call: -; j_call: TRBJ2-7; v_call: TRBV7-2; cdr3_aa: CASSSVRDYEQYF
d_call: -; j_call: TRBJ2-7; v_call: TRBV29-1; cdr3_aa: CSVRSETPSSYEQYF
d_call: -; j_call: TRBJ1-6; v_call: TRBV7-2; cdr3_aa: CASSPGGLNSPLHF
d_call: TRBD1; j_call: TRBJ1-2; v_call: TRBV12-3/TRBV12-4; cdr3_aa: CASSARDRAFGTF
d_call: TRBD1; j_call: TRBJ1-2; v_call: TRBV28; cdr3_aa: CASSPSLGSGTDYGYTF
d_call: -; j_call: TRBJ1-5; v_call: TRBV28; cdr3_aa: CASSLSGQLDQPQHF
d_call: TRBD2; j_call: TRBJ2-3; v_call: TRBV5-4; cdr3_aa: CASSLFTLAGTFTDTQYF
d_call: -; j_call: TRBJ2-5; v_call: TRBV7-2; cdr3_aa: CASSFRGHVQETQYF
d_call: TRBD1; j_call: TRBJ2-3; v_call: TRBV5-1; cdr3_aa: CASSLGAGTASTDTQYF
d_call: -; j_call: TRBJ1-4; v_call: TRBV15; cdr3_aa: CATSNPTGGEATNEKLFF
d_call: -; j_call: TRBJ1-2; v_call: TRBV14; cdr3_aa: CASSQDLGANYGYTF
d_call: TRBD2; j_call: TRBJ2-2; v_call: TRBV2; cdr3_aa: CASKPGLAPGELFF
d_call: TRBD2; j_call: TRBJ2-3; v_call: TRBV3-1/TRBV3-2; cdr3_aa: CASSLTSGTDTQYF